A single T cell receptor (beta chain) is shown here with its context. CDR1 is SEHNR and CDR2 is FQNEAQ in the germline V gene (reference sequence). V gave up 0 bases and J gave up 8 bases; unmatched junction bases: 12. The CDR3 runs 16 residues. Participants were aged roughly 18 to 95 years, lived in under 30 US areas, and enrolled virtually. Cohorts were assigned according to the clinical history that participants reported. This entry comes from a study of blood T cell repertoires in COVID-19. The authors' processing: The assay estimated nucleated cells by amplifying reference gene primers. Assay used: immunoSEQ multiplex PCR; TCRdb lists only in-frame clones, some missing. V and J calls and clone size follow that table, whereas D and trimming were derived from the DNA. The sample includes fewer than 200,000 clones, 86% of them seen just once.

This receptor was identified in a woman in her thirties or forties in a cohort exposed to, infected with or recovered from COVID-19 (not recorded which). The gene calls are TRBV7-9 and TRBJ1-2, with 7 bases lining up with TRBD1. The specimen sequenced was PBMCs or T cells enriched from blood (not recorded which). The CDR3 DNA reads TGTGCCAGCAGCTTAGCGTACGACAGGGCCCTAAAGGGCTACACCTTC. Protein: CASSLAYDRALKGYTF.